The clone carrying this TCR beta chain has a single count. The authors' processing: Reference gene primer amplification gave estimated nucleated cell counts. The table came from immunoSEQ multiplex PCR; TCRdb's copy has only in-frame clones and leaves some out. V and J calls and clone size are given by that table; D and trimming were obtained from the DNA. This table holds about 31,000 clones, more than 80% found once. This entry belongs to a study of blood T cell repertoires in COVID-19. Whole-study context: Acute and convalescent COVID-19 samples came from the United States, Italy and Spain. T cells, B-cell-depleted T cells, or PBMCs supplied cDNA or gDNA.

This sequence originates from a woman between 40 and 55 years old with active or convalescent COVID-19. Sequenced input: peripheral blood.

The CDR3 DNA is TGTGCCAGCCTCCATCCGCCTCCGGGACTAGTAACAGGCGAACTCTCCTACGAGCAGTACTTC. This codes for CASLHPPPGLVTGELSYEQYF. The chain has TRBV21-1 and TRBJ2-7; whether TRBD2, the table's D call, matches the DNA was not checked. TRBV21-1 is a pseudogene segment. This CDR3 has 21 residues.